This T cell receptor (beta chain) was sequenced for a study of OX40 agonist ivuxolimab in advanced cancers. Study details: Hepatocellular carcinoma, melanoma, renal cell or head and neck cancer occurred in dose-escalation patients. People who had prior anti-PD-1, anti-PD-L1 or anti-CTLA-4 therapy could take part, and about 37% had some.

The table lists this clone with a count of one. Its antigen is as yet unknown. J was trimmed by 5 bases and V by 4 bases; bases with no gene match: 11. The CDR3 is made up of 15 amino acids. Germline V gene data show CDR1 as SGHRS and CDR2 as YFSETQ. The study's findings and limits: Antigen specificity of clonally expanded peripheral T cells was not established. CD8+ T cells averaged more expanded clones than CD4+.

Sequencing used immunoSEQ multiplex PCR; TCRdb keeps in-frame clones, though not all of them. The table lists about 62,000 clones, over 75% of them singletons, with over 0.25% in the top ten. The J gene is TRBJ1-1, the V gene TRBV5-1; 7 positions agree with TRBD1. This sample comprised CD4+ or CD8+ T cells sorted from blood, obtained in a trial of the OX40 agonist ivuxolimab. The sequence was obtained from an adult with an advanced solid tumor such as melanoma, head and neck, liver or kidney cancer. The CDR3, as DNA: TGCGCCAGCAGCCCCTATTTGACAGGGCTGACTGAAGCTTTCTTT. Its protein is CASSPYLTGLTEAFF.